The present T cell receptor beta chain was sequenced within a study of T cell responses to AZD1222 COVID-19 vaccine. Trimming took 6 bases from V and 3 from J; bases not matched to a gene: 7. Per the germline V gene, CDR1 is MNHEY and CDR2 is SVGAGI. The CDR3 loop spans 14 amino acids. Whole-study results and caveats: Only a handful of individuals given AZD1222 were seropositive at baseline. Per reports, nearly half of all spike-specific TCRs target regions that are unmutated in variants. No day 14 peak samples; only post-peak repertoires were characterized.

This table comes from immunoSEQ multiplex PCR, and its TCRdb copy is limited to in-frame clones, with some not included. The top ten clones hold 3.5% to 5% of a sample with roughly 110,000 clones, approximately 90% of them seen once. Remarks on this clone: The antigen remains undetermined.

The chain couples TRBV6-5 to TRBJ1-2, with 7 bases identical to TRBD1. Sequencing used peripheral blood, obtained on day 0 of AZD1222 vaccination. This TCR was sampled from an adult in good health. CDR3 DNA: TGTGCCAGCAGCCCACAGGGGAGCTACTATGGCTACACCTTC. As protein: CASSPQGSYYGYTF.